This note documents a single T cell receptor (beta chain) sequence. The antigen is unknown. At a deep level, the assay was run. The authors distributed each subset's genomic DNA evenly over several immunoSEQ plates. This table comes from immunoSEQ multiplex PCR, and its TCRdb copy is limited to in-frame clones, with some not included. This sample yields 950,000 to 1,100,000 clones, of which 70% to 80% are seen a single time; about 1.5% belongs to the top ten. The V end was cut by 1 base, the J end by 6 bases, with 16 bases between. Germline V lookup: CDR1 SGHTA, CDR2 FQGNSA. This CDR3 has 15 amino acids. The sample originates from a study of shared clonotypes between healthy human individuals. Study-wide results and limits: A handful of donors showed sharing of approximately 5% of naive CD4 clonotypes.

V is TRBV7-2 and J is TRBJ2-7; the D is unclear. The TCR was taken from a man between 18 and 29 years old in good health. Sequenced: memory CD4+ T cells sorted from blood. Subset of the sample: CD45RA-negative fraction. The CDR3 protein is CASSLVGGSPSEQYF. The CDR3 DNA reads TGTGCCAGCAGCTTAGTTGGTGGCAGCCCCTCCGAGCAGTACTTC.